The present TCR beta chain was sequenced within a study of blood T cell repertoires in COVID-19. Study-level information: Both acute and convalescent COVID-19 samples were obtained from the United States, Italy and Spain. T cells, B-cell-depleted T cells, or PBMCs supplied cDNA or gDNA.

The Seattle patients joined while their infection was active and were tracked longitudinally afterward. The length of the CDR3 is 15 residues. V dropped 3 bases and J dropped 0 bases, with 9 bases sitting between them. In germline, CDR1 is MNHNS, CDR2 SASEGT. Original processing methods: Scientists estimated how many nucleated cells there were by amplifying reference gene primers. This table comes from immunoSEQ multiplex PCR, and its TCRdb copy is limited to in-frame clones, with some not included. The V and J calls and clone size come from that table; D and trimming were worked out from the DNA. The table lists fewer than 60,000 clones, around nine tenths of them singletons.

This clonotype originated in a woman in her sixties with COVID-19, enrolled during active disease. V is TRBV6-1 and J is TRBJ1-5, with D maybe TRBD1 (6 bases). Sequences were obtained from peripheral blood. The CDR3 DNA reads as TGTGCCAGCAGTGAGGGGACACTTAGCAATCAGCCCCAGCATTTT. Its protein is CASSEGTLSNQPQHF.